This T cell receptor (beta chain) comes out of a study of T cell responses to AZD1222 COVID-19 vaccine. General study results and limits: It was only a handful of AZD1222 recipients who were seropositive at baseline.

Generated by immunoSEQ multiplex PCR, the TCRdb table keeps only in-frame clones and is missing some. The sample holds roughly 78,000 clones, about 84% seen once. Germline V gene sequence: CDR1 MNHEY, CDR2 SMNVEV (reference sequence). The germline V and J ends were trimmed by 3 bases and 6 bases, with 11 bases remaining between them. CDR3 length equals 13 residues. Regarding this clone: What it recognizes is unknown.

The receptor was derived from an adult in good health. The rearrangement links TRBV27 to TRBJ1-1, with D maybe TRBD1 (6 bases). Here the sequenced sample was peripheral blood, taken on day 0 of AZD1222 vaccination. As DNA, the CDR3 is TGTGCCAGCAGTTTTTGGGGGGGCGCTGAAGCTTTCTTT. It encodes CASSFWGGAEAFF.